This TCR beta chain was sequenced in a study of T-cell reconstitution after alpha-beta-depleted transplantation in children. A library of TCRbeta sequences, prepared with unique molecular identifiers, was generated. TCRdb reanalysed the PCR reads using MiXCR and keeps one entry per CDR3 protein. Seen here are around 380,000 distinct CDR3 sequences, roughly a tenth observed once, and the top ten hold over 4.5%. The length of the CDR3 is 15 residues. Germline CDR1 and CDR2: SGHAT and FQNNGV. The V and J ends lost 5 bases and 4 bases, in that order; junction bases with no gene match: 5. This receptor was taken from a human donor who donated a stem cell graft to a child with acute myeloid leukemia. The rearrangement joins TRBV11-2 to TRBJ1-6; 7 positions agree with TRBD1. The input for sequencing was PBMCs from the stem cell graft donor, taken from the stem cell graft. This CDR3 is CASSQGQPYNSPLHF. Here the CDR3 DNA reads TGTGCCAGCAGCCAGGGACAGCCGTATAATTCACCCCTCCACTTT. Based on the CDR3 plus reference TRBV11-2 and TRBJ1-6, the full variable domain is EAGVAQSPRYKIIEKRQSVAFWCNPISGHATLYWYQQILGQGPKLLIQFQNNGVVDDSQLPKDRFSAERLKGVDSTLKIQPAKLEDSAVYLCASSQGQPYNSPLHFGNGTRLTVT.